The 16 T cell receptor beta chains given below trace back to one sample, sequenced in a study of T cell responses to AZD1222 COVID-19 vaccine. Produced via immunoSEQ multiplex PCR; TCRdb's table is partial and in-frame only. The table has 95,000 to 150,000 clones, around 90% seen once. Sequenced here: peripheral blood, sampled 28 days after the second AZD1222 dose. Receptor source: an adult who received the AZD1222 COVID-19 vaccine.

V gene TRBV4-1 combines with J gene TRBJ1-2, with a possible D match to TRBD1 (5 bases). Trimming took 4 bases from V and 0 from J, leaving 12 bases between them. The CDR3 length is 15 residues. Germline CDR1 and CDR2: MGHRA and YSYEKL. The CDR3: CASSLSARANYGYTF. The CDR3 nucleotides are TGCGCCAGCAGCCTCTCGGCCAGGGCTAACTATGGCTACACCTTC.

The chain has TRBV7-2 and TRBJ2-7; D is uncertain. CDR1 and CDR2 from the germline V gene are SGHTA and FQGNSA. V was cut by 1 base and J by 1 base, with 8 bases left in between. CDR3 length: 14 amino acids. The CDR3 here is CASSLVGDSYEQYF. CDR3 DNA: TGTGCCAGCAGCTTAGTTGGGGATTCCTACGAGCAGTACTTC.

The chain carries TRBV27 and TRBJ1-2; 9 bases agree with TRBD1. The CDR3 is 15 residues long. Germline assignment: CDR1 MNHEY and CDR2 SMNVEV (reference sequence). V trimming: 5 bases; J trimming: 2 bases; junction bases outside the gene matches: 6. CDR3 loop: CASSPTGTGNYGYTF. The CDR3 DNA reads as TGTGCCAGCAGTCCTACCGGGACAGGGAACTATGGCTACACCTTC.

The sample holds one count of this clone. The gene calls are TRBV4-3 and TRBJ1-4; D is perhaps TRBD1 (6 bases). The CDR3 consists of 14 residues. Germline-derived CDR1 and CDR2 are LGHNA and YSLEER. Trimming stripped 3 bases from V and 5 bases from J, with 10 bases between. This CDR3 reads CASSQGHQNEKLFF. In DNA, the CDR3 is TGCGCCAGCAGCCAGGGACACCAAAATGAAAAACTGTTTTTT.

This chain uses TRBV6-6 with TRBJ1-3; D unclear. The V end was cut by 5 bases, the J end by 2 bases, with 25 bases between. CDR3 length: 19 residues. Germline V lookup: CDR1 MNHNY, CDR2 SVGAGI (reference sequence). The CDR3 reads CASSRGSEPSRSTGNTIYF. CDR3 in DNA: TGTGCCAGCAGTCGCGGTTCCGAACCATCGAGGAGCACTGGAAACACCATATATTTT.

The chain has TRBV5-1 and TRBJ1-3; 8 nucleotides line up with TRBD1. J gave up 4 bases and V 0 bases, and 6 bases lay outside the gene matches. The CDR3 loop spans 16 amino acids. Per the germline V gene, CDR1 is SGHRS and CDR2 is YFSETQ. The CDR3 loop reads CASSLDTTGEGNTIYF. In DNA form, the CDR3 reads TGCGCCAGCAGCTTGGATACGACAGGGGAGGGAAACACCATATATTTT.

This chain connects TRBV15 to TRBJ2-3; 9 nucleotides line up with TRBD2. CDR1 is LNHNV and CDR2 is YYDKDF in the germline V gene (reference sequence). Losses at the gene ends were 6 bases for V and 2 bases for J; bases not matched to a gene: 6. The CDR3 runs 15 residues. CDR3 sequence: CATRNGGGATDTQYF. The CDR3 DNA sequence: TGTGCCACCAGGAATGGCGGGGGGGCCACAGATACGCAGTATTTT.

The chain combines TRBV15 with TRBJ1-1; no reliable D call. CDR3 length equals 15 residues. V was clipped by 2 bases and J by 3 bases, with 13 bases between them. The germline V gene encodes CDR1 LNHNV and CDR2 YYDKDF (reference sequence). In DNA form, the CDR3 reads TGTGCCACCAGCAGACCAATGGGGTCGTACACTGAAGCTTTCTTT. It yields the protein CATSRPMGSYTEAFF. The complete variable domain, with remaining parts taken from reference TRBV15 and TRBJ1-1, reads DAMVIQNPRYQVTQFGKPVTLSCSQTLNHNVMYWYQQKSSQAPKLLFHYYDKDFNNEADTPDNFQSRRPNTSFCFLDIRSPGLGDTAMYLCATSRPMGSYTEAFFGQGTRLTVV.

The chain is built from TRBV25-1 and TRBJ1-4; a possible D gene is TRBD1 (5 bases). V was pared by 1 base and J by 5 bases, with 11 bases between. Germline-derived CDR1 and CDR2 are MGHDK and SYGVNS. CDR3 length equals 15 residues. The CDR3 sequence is CASSELRGSNEKLFF. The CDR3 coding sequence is TGTGCCAGCAGTGAATTACGGGGCTCCAATGAAAAACTGTTTTTT.

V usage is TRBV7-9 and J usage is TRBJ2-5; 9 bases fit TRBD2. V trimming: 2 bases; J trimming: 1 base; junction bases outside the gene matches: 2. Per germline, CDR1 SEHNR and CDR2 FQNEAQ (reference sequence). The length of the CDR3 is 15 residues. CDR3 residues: CASSLRLAVQETQYF. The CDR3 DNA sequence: TGTGCCAGCAGCTTACGACTAGCGGTCCAAGAGACCCAGTACTTC.

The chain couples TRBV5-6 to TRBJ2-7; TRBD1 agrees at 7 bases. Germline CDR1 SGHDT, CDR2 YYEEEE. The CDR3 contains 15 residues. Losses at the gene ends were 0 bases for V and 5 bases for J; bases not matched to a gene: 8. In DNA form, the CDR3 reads TGTGCCAGCAGCTTGGACAGGGGTGTTTTGGACGAGCAGTACTTC. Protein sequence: CASSLDRGVLDEQYF.

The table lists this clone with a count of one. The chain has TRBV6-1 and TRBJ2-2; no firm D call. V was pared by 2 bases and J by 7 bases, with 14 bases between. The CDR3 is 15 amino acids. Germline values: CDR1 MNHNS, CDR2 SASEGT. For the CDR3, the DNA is TGTGCCAGCAGTGAATTGTTCTTAGGAAACGGGGAGCTGTTTTTT. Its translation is CASSELFLGNGELFF.

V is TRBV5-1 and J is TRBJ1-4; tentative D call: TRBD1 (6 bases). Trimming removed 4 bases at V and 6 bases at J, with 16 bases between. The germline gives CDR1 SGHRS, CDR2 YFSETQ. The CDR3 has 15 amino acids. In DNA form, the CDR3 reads TGCGCCAGCAGCATGGGAGGAGGGGGAGATGAAAAACTGTTTTTT. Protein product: CASSMGGGGDEKLFF.

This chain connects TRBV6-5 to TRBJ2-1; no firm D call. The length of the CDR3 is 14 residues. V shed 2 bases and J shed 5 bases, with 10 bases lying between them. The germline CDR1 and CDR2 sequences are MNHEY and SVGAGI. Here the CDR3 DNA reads TGTGCCAGCAGTTACGGGCTAGGGCACAATGAGCAGTTCTTC. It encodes CASSYGLGHNEQFF.

CDR3 residues: CASLLAGYNEQFF. The CDR3 bases are TGTGCCAGCCTACTAGCGGGCTACAATGAGCAGTTCTTC. The genes are TRBV6-5 and TRBJ2-1, with 9 bases matching TRBD2. Germline trimming cut 8 bases from V and 3 bases from J; bases unmatched to any gene: 2. From germline, CDR1 is MNHEY and CDR2 SVGAGI. This CDR3 is 13 amino acids long.

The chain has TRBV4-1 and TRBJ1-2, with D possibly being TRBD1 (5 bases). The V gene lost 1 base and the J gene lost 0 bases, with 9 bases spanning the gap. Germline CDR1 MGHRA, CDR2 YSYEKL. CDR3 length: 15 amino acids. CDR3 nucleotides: TGCGCCAGCAGCCAAGGACAGAATGCTAACTATGGCTACACCTTC. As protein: CASSQGQNANYGYTF.